This T cell receptor beta chain was recovered during a study of spatial heterogeneity in lung cancer. Each CDR3 protein gets one entry after TCRdb re-called the 5' RACE reads with MiXCR. The table lists about 120,000 distinct CDR3 sequences, 9% to 15% of them singletons. Specified time point: blood at routine non-recurrence follow-up after resection. The study sequenced unsorted whole RNA from tumor, nontumor lung or frozen PBMC. Germline V gene data show CDR1 as ENHRY and CDR2 as SYGVKD. The V and J ends lost 5 bases and 2 bases respectively, with 15 bases between them. This CDR3 spans 15 amino acids.

Here the sequenced sample was PBMCs, taken at follow-up. This clonotype originated in a male donor with early-stage non-small cell lung cancer. This chain joins TRBV10-3 and TRBJ2-5; D possibly corresponds to TRBD1 (5 bases). For the CDR3, the DNA is TGTGCCATCAGTAATACAGGATTGGGTCAAGAGACCCAGTACTTC. Protein sequence: CAISNTGLGQETQYF.